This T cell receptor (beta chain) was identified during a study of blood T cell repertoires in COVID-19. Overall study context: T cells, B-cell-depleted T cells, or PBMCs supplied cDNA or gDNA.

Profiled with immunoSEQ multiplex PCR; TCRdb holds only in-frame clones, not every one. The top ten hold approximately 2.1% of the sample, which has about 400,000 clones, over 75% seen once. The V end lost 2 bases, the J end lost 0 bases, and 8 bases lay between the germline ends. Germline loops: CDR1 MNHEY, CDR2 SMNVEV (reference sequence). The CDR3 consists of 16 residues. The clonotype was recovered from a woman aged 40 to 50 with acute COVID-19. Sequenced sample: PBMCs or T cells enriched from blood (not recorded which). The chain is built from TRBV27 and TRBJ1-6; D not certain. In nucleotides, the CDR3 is TGTGCCAGCAGTTTAGCGTATGGCTCCTATAATTCACCCCTCCACTTT. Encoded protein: CASSLAYGSYNSPLHF.